The subject of this entry is one T cell receptor (beta chain). Its antigen specificity is not known. No base-level quality is on record; no much larger clone is a single base apart. Library preparation used the immunoSEQ multiplex PCR assay. Qiagen DNeasy or QIAamp micro DNA kits were used to isolate DNA, and the Adaptive Biotechnology human TCRB sequencing kit was used to sequence TCRB. An Illumina MiSeq was used to sequence the TCRB libraries. Processing in the source paper ran as follows. The kit provider's software was used to analyze TCRB sequence data, and Fisher's exact test was used to test clonotype templates for tumor enrichment. TCRdb re-hosts the immuneACCESS table, in-frame sequences only. Its copies lack some clones; in the studies checked, an unresolved V gene accounts for under half of them, and the cause for the rest is not known. Clone size and the V and J calls come from that table; the DNA yielded D and trimming. The sample includes under 6,000 clones, with 70% to 75% observed a single time. Approximately 16% of the sample goes to the ten largest clones.

This sample was included in a study of CD4 T cells in lung cancer (dated by TCRdb to about 2019). The study in broad terms: To find responses to candidate mutation-encoded neoepitopes, the study screened blood T cells from NSCLC patients and isolated neoantigen-specific CD4+ T-cell clones and TCRs. Deep sequencing of TCRB was used to follow the frequency of neoantigen-specific clonotypes in tumor resections, non-adjacent lung and cultured T-cell products. Tumor and non-adjacent lung tissue were obtained from a handful of patients undergoing curative-intent resections for stage I-III non-small cell lung cancer. Aged 60 to 69 when blood was donated, the resected patients, most of whom were former smokers, had either lung adenocarcinoma or squamous cell carcinoma. Treatments the patients had received before donating blood included platinum chemotherapy, and some of the patients were given nivolumab or pembrolizumab.

Study-wide findings and limitations: Some blood-derived responses might be explained by in vitro priming of naive T cells or cross-reactivity rather than by memory responses to the cancer.

The CDR3 runs 13 residues from the cysteine to the phenylalanine. Only the CDR3 DNA is retained, 39 bases long and in frame from the first base. A distance of 12 bases separates the germline ends of V and J, which lose 4 bases and 4 bases respectively. According to the germline V gene, CDR1 reads SGHDT and CDR2 reads YYEEEE. Sequenced sample: lung tumor tissue. The V gene is TRBV5-6 and the J gene is TRBJ2-7, with the D gene uncertain. The sequence was collected from a man in his sixties with non-small cell lung cancer. The CDR3 reads CASSRVPHYEQYF. The DNA sequence is TGTGCCAGCAGCCGGGTACCTCATTACGAGCAGTACTTC.